One sample yielded the 14 T cell receptor beta chains listed below, sequenced in a study of T-cell reconstitution after alpha-beta-depleted transplantation in children. Researchers prepared the TCRbeta library using unique molecular identifiers, the study reports. TCRdb re-called the PCR reads with MiXCR, one entry per CDR3 protein. The table includes 84,000 or so distinct CDR3 sequences, roughly 15% detected once. The sequences come from PBMCs, mostly from graft donor cells, collected 180 days after TCRalphabeta/CD19-depleted stem cell transplant. Receptors originate from a male patient under 10 years old who had a stem cell transplant for acute lymphoblastic leukemia, so the T cells may come from the graft donor.

The chain joins TRBV6-5 to TRBJ2-3; 9 bases are a match to TRBD1. CDR3 length equals 17 residues. CDR1 is MNHEY, CDR2 SVGAGI, per germline. Germline trimming cut 3 bases from V and 4 bases from J; bases unmatched to any gene: 11. The CDR3 region is CASSYSGTGTPADTQYF. In nucleotides, the CDR3 is TGTGCCAGCAGTTATTCCGGGACAGGGACTCCAGCAGATACGCAGTATTTT.

In its sample, this clonotype was seen a few times. The chain combines TRBV6-1 with TRBJ2-5; TRBD2 aligns across 11 bases. The germline V gene has CDR1 MNHNS and CDR2 SASEGT. The trim removed 6 bases at V and 4 bases at J, leaving 4 bases unmatched. This CDR3 spans 14 amino acids. The CDR3 is CASRFSGGGETQYF. The CDR3 bases are TGTGCCAGCAGGTTTAGCGGGGGGGGAGAGACCCAGTACTTC.

This clonotype was seen a few times. The chain is built from TRBV7-2 and TRBJ2-1; D gene ambiguous. CDR1 and CDR2 from the germline V gene are SGHTA and FQGNSA. Trimming left V 7 bases short and J 7 bases short, with 20 bases between. CDR3 length: 15 residues. CDR3 coding DNA: TGTGCCAGCAAAACCCGGGCCTCCCTCCCAAATGAGCAGTTCTTC. Its translation: CASKTRASLPNEQFF.

V is TRBV5-6 and J is TRBJ2-7; unclear D gene. Between the trimmed V and J ends, which lost 1 base and 6 bases, there was a span of 8 bases. The CDR3 is made up of 12 amino acids. Germline CDR1 reads SGHDT; CDR2 reads YYEEEE. Here the CDR3 reads CASSLIVAEQYF. The CDR3 DNA follows: TGTGCCAGCAGCTTGATAGTGGCCGAGCAGTACTTC.

This clonotype has a handful of counts. The chain links TRBV5-5 to TRBJ2-5; the D is unclear. Germline values: CDR1 SGHKS, CDR2 YYEKEE (reference sequence). V lost 4 bases and J lost 5, with 9 bases in between. The CDR3 is 12 residues long. CDR3 coding DNA: TGTGCCAGCAGCGTTTATTTGGAGACCCAGTACTTC. It codes for CASSVYLETQYF.

In this sample, this clonotype turned up a few times. This sequence joins TRBV10-3 and TRBJ2-1; no clear D gene. V lost 4 bases to trimming and J lost 6 bases, with 13 bases between them. The CDR3 runs 14 residues. Germline V gene lookup returns CDR1 ENHRY and CDR2 SYGVKD. The CDR3 DNA is TGTGCCATCAGTGCCACAGAAGTGGGCAATGAGCAGTTCTTC. As protein: CAISATEVGNEQFF.

This rearrangement joins TRBV5-4 to TRBJ1-2; D is possibly TRBD1 (5 bases). The CDR3 spans 14 residues. Trimming removed 4 bases at V and 4 bases at J, with 14 bases between. Germline V lookup: CDR1 SGHNT, CDR2 YYREEE (reference sequence). CDR3 residues: CASSPVGGGYGYTF. CDR3 sequence (DNA): TGTGCCAGCAGCCCAGTGGGGGGTGGCTATGGCTACACCTTC.

The CDR3 DNA is TGTGCCATCAATTTGGTCAGGGGGCACACCGGGGAGCTGTTTTTT. As protein: CAINLVRGHTGELFF. The chain has TRBV10-3 and TRBJ2-2, with 8 bases identical to TRBD1. From germline, CDR1 is ENHRY and CDR2 SYGVKD. This CDR3 has 15 amino acids. The J segment lost 3 bases and the V segment lost 7 bases, leaving 7 bases of the junction unmatched.

In this sample, this clonotype turned up a few times. The rearrangement joins TRBV20-1 to TRBJ1-4; 8 bases agree with TRBD1. The CDR3 runs to 13 residues. With V trimmed by 4 bases and J by 7 bases, 5 bases remained unmatched. Germline CDR1 reads DFQATT; CDR2 reads SNEGSKA (reference sequence). The CDR3 is CSAMGQEIEKLFF. CDR3 DNA sequence: TGCAGTGCTATGGGACAGGAGATTGAAAAACTGTTTTTT.

This clonotype was picked up many times. V is TRBV10-3 and J is TRBJ2-4; D is undetermined. The CDR3 contains 13 residues. The V gene lost 10 bases and the J gene lost 7 bases, with 17 bases spanning the gap. Germline assignment: CDR1 ENHRY and CDR2 SYGVKD. The CDR3 sequence is CATRIVGRNIQYF. CDR3 sequence (DNA): TGTGCCACCCGAATAGTCGGGCGGAACATTCAGTACTTC.

This chain connects TRBV12-5 to TRBJ1-3, with TRBD1 identical over 9 bases. V dropped 1 base and J dropped 3; count of bases not matched to a gene: 7. Germline V gene lookup returns CDR1 LGHNT and CDR2 FRNRAP. This CDR3 comprises 17 residues. CDR3 sequence reads: CASGLGGTGKSGNTIYF. The CDR3 bases are TGTGCTAGTGGTTTGGGGGGGACAGGGAAAAGTGGAAACACCATATATTTT.

This clonotype was observed many times. V and J are TRBV7-2 and TRBJ2-1; D is ambiguous. The length of the CDR3 is 13 residues. The V and J ends lost 0 bases and 4 bases respectively, with 4 bases between them. Germline CDR1 and CDR2: SGHTA and FQGNSA. CDR3 protein: CASSLARYNEQFF. As DNA, the CDR3 is TGTGCCAGCAGCTTAGCAAGGTACAATGAGCAGTTCTTC.

This clonotype was observed a handful of times. The chain links TRBV7-9 to TRBJ1-1; 8 bases align to TRBD1. Germline V lookup: CDR1 SEHNR, CDR2 FQNEAQ (reference sequence). J lost 12 bases, V lost 1 base, and 1 base had no gene match. This CDR3 contains 11 residues. CDR3 loop: CASSLGTGTFF. In DNA form, the CDR3 reads TGTGCCAGCAGCTTAGGGACAGGGACTTTCTTT.

This clonotype was counted ten times or more. The chain combines TRBV11-2 with TRBJ2-2; 13 nucleotides match TRBD2. V lost 2 bases and J lost 4; bases outside the gene matches: 7. The CDR3 is 18 residues long. Looked up from germline, CDR1 is SGHAT and CDR2 is FQNNGV. The CDR3 nucleotides are TGTGCCAGCAGCTTAATGGGACTAGCGGGAATCCGCACCGGGGAGCTGTTTTTT. It encodes CASSLMGLAGIRTGELFF.